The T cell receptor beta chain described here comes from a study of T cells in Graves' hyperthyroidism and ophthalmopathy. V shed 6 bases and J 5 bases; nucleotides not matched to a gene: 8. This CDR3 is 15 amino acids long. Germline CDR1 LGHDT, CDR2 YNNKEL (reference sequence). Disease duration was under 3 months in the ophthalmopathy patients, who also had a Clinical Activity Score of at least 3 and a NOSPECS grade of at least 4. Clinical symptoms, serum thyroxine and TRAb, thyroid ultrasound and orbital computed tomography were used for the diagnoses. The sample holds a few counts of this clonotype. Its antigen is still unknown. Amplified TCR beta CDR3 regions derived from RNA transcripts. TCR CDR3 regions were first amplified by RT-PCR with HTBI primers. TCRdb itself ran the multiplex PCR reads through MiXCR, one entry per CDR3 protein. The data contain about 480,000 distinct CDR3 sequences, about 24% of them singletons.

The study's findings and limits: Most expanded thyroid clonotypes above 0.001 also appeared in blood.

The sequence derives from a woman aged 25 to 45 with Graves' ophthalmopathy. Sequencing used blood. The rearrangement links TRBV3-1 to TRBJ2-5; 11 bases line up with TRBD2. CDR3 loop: CASSRLAGRMETQYF. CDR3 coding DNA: TGTGCCAGCAGTCGACTAGCGGGGAGGATGGAGACCCAGTACTTC.